The T cell receptor (beta chain) described here comes from a study of cytomegalovirus exposure and HLA in healthy donors. Study-wide results and caveats: What a later analysis showed was that several of the most significant clusters appeared linked to common viral pathogens. Later work associated 16,951 TCR beta sequences with HLA alleles at 0.05 false discovery rate. There were some public TCRs occurring in many donors, but most TCR sequences were rare.

The study ran its PCR with 60 Vbeta and 13 Jbeta primers. Method: immunoSEQ multiplex PCR; TCRdb's copy keeps in-frame clones and lacks some. The sample lists around 160,000 clones, over 70% occurring once. Remarks on this clone: The target antigen is unknown.

The receptor comes from a woman between 35 and 50 years old in good health and CMV-seropositive. Sequencing input: PBMCs.

This chain's CDR3 is CASSQDYRGGGYTF. The CDR3 DNA is TGTGCCAGCAGCCAAGATTACCGGGGTGGGGGCTACACCTTC. V gene TRBV14 combines with J gene TRBJ1-2; no reliable D call. Looked up from germline, CDR1 is SGHDN and CDR2 is FVKESK. This CDR3 has 14 amino acids. The V end lost 0 bases, the J end lost 8 bases, and 13 bases lay between the germline ends.